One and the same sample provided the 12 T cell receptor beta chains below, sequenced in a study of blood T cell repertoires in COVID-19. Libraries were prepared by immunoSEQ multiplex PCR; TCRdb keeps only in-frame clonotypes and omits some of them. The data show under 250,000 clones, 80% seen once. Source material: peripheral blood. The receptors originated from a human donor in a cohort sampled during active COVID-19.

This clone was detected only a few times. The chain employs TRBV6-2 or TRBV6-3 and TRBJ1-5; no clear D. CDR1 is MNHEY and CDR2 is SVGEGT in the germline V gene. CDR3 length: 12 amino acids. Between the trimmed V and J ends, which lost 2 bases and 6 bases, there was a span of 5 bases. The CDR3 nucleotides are TGTGCCAGCAGTTACATGGCTCAGCCCCAGCATTTT. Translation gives CASSYMAQPQHF.

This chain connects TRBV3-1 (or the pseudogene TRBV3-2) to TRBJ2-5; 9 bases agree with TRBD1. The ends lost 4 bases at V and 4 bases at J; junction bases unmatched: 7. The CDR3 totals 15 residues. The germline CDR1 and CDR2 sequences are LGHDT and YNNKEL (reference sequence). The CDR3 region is CASSPGQGGGETQYF. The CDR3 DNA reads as TGTGCCAGCAGCCCGGGACAGGGAGGAGGAGAGACCCAGTACTTC.

The CDR3 DNA sequence: TGTGCCAGCCAGACGAGACAGGACCGGTACGAGCAGTACTTC. Its protein is CASQTRQDRYEQYF. V and J are TRBV28 and TRBJ2-7; maybe TRBD1 (6 bases). The CDR3 runs to 14 residues. V shed 8 bases and J shed 4 bases, with 18 bases lying between them. CDR1 and CDR2 from the germline V gene are MDHEN and SYDVKM.

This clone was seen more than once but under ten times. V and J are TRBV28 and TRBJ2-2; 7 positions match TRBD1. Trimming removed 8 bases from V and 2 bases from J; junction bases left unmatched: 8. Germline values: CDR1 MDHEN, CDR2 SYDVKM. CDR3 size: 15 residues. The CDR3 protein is CASGGQPANTGELFF. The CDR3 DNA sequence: TGTGCCAGCGGGGGACAGCCAGCCAACACCGGGGAGCTGTTTTTT. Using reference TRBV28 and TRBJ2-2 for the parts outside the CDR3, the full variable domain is DVKVTQSSRYLVKRTGEKVFLECVQDMDHENMFWYRQDPGLGLRLIYFSYDVKMKEKGDIPEGYSVSREKKERFSLILESASTNQTSMYLCASGGQPANTGELFFGEGSRLTVL.

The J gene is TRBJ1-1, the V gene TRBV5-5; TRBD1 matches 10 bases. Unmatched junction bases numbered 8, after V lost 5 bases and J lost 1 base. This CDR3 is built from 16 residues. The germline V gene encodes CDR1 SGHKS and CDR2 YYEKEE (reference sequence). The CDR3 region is CASSSGQGMGNTEAFF. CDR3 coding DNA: TGTGCCAGCAGTTCGGGACAGGGGATGGGGAACACTGAAGCTTTCTTT.

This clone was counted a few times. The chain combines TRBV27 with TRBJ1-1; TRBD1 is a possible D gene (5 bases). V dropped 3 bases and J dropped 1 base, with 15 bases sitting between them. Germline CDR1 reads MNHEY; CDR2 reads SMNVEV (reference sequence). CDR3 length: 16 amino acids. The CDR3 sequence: CASSFGPGLENTEAFF. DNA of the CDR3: TGTGCCAGCAGTTTTGGTCCAGGGTTGGAGAACACTGAAGCTTTCTTT.

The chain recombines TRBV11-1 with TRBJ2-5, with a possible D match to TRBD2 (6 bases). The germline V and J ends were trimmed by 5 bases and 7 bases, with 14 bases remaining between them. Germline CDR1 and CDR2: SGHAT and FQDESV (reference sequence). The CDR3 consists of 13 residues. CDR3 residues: CASSPGGAGTQYF. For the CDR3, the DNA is TGTGCCAGCAGCCCTGGAGGGGCGGGGACCCAGTACTTC.

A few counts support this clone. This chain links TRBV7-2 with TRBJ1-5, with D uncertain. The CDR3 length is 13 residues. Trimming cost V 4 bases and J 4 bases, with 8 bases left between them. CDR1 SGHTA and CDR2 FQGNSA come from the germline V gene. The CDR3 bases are TGTGCCAGCAGCTCTCAGGTAAATCAGCCCCAGCATTTT. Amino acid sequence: CASSSQVNQPQHF.

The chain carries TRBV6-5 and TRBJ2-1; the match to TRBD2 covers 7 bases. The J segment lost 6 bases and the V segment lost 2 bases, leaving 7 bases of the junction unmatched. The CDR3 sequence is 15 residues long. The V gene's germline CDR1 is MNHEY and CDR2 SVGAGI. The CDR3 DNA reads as TGTGCCAGCAGTTACCCTCAAGCGGGAATCAATGAGCAGTTCTTC. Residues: CASSYPQAGINEQFF.

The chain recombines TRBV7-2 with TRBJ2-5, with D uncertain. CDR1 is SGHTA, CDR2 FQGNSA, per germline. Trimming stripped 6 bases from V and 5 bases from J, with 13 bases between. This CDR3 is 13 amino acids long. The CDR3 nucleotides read TGTGCCAGCAGAGCACAGCCCCGGGAGACCCAGTACTTC. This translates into CASRAQPRETQYF.

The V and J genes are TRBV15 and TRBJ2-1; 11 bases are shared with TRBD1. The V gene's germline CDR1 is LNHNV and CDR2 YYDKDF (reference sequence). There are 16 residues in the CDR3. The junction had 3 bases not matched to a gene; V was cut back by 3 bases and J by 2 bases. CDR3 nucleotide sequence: TGTGCCACCAGCAGGTGGGACAGGGGGACCTACAATGAGCAGTTCTTC. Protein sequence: CATSRWDRGTYNEQFF.

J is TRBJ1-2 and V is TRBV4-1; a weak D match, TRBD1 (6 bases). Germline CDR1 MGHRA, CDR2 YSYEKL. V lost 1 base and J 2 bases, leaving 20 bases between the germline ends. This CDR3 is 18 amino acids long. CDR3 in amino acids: CASSQVASRNRENYGYTF. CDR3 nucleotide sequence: TGCGCCAGCAGCCAAGTAGCCTCGAGAAACAGGGAGAACTATGGCTACACCTTC.